This passage covers 13 T cell receptor beta chains from one sample sequenced in a study of T cell responses to AZD1222 COVID-19 vaccine. The repertoire was sequenced with immunoSEQ multiplex PCR; TCRdb's copy has only in-frame clones and lacks some. This repertoire includes more than 110,000 clones. Sequenced material: peripheral blood. The receptors stem from an adult in good health.

V is TRBV30 and J is TRBJ1-5, with 7 bases identical to TRBD1. Per the germline V gene, CDR1 is GTSNPN and CDR2 is SVGIG (reference sequence). V dropped 4 bases and J dropped 6; count of bases not matched to a gene: 6. The CDR3 covers 13 residues. The DNA of the CDR3 is TGTGCCTGGACCCAGGGGGTCGGTCAGCCCCAGCATTTT. Amino acid sequence: CAWTQGVGQPQHF.

V usage is TRBV10-3 and J usage is TRBJ2-7; unclear D gene. CDR1 is ENHRY and CDR2 is SYGVKD in the germline V gene. CDR3 length: 13 residues. V lost 2 bases, J lost 3 bases, and 8 bases lay in between. CDR3 residues: CAISEGLNYEQYF. The DNA for the CDR3 is TGTGCCATCAGTGAGGGCTTAAACTACGAGCAGTACTTC.

The chain joins TRBV18 to TRBJ1-2; D gene uncertain. Trimming removed 6 bases at V and 4 bases at J, with 15 bases between. This CDR3 contains 14 residues. In germline, CDR1 is KGHSH, CDR2 LQKENI. CDR3 sequence: CASSPRETFYGYTF. The CDR3 DNA reads as TGTGCCAGCTCCCCCCGGGAAACTTTCTATGGCTACACCTTC.

CDR3 sequence reads: CASSRGQFREAFF. For the CDR3, the DNA is TGTGCCAGCAGCAGGGGACAGTTTCGTGAAGCTTTCTTT. This chain uses TRBV5-4 with TRBJ1-1; 7 bases are a match to TRBD1. The CDR3 runs to 13 residues. Germline assignment: CDR1 SGHNT and CDR2 YYREEE (reference sequence). V lost 4 bases, J lost 7 bases, and 7 bases stayed unmatched.

The CDR3 spells CASSPLFGPRLNYGYTF. CDR3 nucleotide sequence: TGTGCCAGTAGTCCACTCTTCGGTCCCAGGCTCAACTATGGCTACACCTTC. This rearrangement joins TRBV19 to TRBJ1-2; the D is unclear. Between the trimmed V and J ends, which lost 5 bases and 2 bases, there was a span of 21 bases. Germline CDR1 reads LNHDA; CDR2 reads SQIVND (reference sequence). The CDR3 extends over 17 amino acids. The full variable domain, with the rest looked up from reference TRBV19 and TRBJ1-2, is DGGITQSPKYLFRKEGQNVTLSCEQNLNHDAMYWYRQDPGQGLRLIYYSQIVNDFQKGDIAEGYSVSREKKESFPLTVTSAQKNPTAFYLCASSPLFGPRLNYGYTFGSGTRLTVV.

This chain uses TRBV5-1 with TRBJ2-7; TRBD1 agrees at 11 bases. Looked up from germline, CDR1 is SGHRS and CDR2 is YFSETQ. The CDR3 runs 14 residues. The V and J ends lost 4 bases and 4 bases, in that order; junction bases with no gene match: 4. The CDR3 protein is CASSHGDRGYEQYF. CDR3 nucleotides: TGCGCCAGCAGCCACGGGGACAGGGGGTACGAGCAGTACTTC.

V is TRBV6-5 and J is TRBJ2-7, with 11 bases matching TRBD1. The trim removed 8 bases at V and 5 bases at J, leaving 5 bases unmatched. The CDR3 loop spans 13 amino acids. The germline V gene encodes CDR1 MNHEY and CDR2 SVGAGI. DNA for the CDR3: TGTGCCAGCCGGGACAGGGGGAAAAACGAGCAGTACTTC. It yields the protein CASRDRGKNEQYF.

This chain joins TRBV2 and TRBJ1-6; no clear D. With 6 bases removed from V and 0 bases from J, the gap between germline ends came to 6 bases. Per germline, CDR1 SNHLY and CDR2 FYNNEI. The CDR3 covers 14 residues. For the CDR3, the DNA is TGTGCCAGCAGGGGAAGCTCCTATAATTCACCCCTCCACTTT. It translates to CASRGSSYNSPLHF.

This chain links TRBV18 with TRBJ1-6; a weak D match, TRBD1 (6 bases). Germline CDR1 KGHSH, CDR2 LQKENI. V lost 2 bases and J 14 bases, leaving 25 bases between the germline ends. The CDR3 is 17 residues long. The CDR3 region is CASSPILGQPPSYALHF. The DNA for the CDR3 is TGTGCCAGCTCACCAATTTTAGGACAGCCGCCCAGTTATGCCCTCCACTTT. Based on the CDR3 plus reference TRBV18 and TRBJ1-6, the full variable domain is NAGVMQNPRHLVRRRGQEARLRCSPMKGHSHVYWYRQLPEEGLKFMVYLQKENIIDESGMPKERFSAEFPKEGPSILRIQQVVRGDSAAYFCASSPILGQPPSYALHFGNGTRLTVT.

The chain couples TRBV5-1 to TRBJ2-1, with 9 bases identical to TRBD1. There are 16 residues in the CDR3. The J segment lost 7 bases and the V segment lost 3 bases, leaving 11 bases of the junction unmatched. Germline values: CDR1 SGHRS, CDR2 YFSETQ. In nucleotides, the CDR3 is TGCGCCAGCAGCTCCCTAAACAGGGGGCGAGGGAATGAGCAGTTCTTC. Amino acids: CASSSLNRGRGNEQFF.

This chain joins TRBV4-2 and TRBJ1-2; weak D call: TRBD1 (6 bases). This CDR3 spans 13 amino acids. Trimming took off 3 bases at V and 8 bases at J, with 13 bases between the two ends. Germline CDR1 LGHNA, CDR2 YNFKEQ. The CDR3 nucleotides read TGTGCCAGCAGCCAGGTGGGGGCGTCGGGCTACACCTTC. It codes for CASSQVGASGYTF.

V and J are TRBV4-1 and TRBJ2-1; D is possibly TRBD1 or TRBD2 (5 bases each). From germline, CDR1 is MGHRA and CDR2 YSYEKL. CDR3 length equals 17 residues. V was cut by 0 bases and J by 1 base, with 13 bases left in between. CDR3 sequence reads: CASSQDSGPGSYNEQFF. Written as DNA, the CDR3 is TGCGCCAGCAGCCAAGATTCAGGGCCGGGATCCTACAATGAGCAGTTCTTC.

DNA for the CDR3: TGTGCCAGCAGCCGTAACGGGATAAATGAAAAACTGTTTTTT. Translating it yields CASSRNGINEKLFF. This chain joins TRBV5-5 and TRBJ1-4; unclear D gene. The CDR3 length is 14 residues. Germline CDR1 and CDR2: SGHKS and YYEKEE (reference sequence). Trimming shortened V by 4 bases and J by 5 bases, and 12 bases separated the two germline ends.